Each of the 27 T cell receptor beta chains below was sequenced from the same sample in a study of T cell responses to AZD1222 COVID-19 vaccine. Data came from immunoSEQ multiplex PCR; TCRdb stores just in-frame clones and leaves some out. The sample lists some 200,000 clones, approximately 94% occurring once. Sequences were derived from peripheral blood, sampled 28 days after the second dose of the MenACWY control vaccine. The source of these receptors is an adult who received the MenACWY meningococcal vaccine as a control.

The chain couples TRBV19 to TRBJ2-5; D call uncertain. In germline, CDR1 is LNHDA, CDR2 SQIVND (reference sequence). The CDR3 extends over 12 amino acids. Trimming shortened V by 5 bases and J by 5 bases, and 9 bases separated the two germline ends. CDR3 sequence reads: CASSPDTETQYF. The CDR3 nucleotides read TGTGCCAGTAGTCCAGACACCGAGACCCAGTACTTC. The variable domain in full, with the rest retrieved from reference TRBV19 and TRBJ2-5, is DGGITQSPKYLFRKEGQNVTLSCEQNLNHDAMYWYRQDPGQGLRLIYYSQIVNDFQKGDIAEGYSVSREKKESFPLTVTSAQKNPTAFYLCASSPDTETQYFGPGTRLLVL.

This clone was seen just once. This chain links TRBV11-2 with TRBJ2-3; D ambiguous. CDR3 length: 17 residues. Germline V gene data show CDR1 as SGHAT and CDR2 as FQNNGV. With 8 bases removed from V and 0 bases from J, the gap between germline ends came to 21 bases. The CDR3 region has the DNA TGTGCCAGCCAAAAAGGGCGAGGCCAGGCAAGCACAGATACGCAGTATTTT. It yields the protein CASQKGRGQASTDTQYF.

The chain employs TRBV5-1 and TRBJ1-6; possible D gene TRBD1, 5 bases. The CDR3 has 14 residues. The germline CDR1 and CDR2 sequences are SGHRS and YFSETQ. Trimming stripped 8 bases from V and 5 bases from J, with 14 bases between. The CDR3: CASYEGDHNSPLHF. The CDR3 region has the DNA TGCGCCAGTTACGAAGGGGACCATAATTCACCCCTCCACTTT.

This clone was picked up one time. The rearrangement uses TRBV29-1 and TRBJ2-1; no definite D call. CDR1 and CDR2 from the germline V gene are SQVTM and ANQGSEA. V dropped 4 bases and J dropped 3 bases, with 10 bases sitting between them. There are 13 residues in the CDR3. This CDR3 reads CSVGVIGYNEQFF. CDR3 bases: TGCAGCGTTGGGGTCATAGGCTACAATGAGCAGTTCTTC.

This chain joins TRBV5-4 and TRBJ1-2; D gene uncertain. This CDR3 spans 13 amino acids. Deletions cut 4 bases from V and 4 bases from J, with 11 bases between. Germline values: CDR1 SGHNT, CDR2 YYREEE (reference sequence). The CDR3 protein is CASSQTASYGYTF. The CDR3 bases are TGTGCCAGCAGCCAGACCGCTAGCTATGGCTACACCTTC.

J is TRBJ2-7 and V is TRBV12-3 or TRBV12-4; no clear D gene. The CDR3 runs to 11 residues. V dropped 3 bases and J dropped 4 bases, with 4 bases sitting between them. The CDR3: CASSLKYEQYF. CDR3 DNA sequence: TGTGCCAGCAGTTTGAAGTACGAGCAGTACTTC.

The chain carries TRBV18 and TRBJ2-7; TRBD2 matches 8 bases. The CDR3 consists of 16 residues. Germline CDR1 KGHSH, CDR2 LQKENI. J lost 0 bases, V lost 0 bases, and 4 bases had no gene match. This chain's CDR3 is CASSPPNSGDSYEQYF. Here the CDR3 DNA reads TGTGCCAGCTCACCACCGAATAGCGGGGACTCCTACGAGCAGTACTTC. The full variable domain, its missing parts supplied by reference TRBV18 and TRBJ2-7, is NAGVMQNPRHLVRRRGQEARLRCSPMKGHSHVYWYRQLPEEGLKFMVYLQKENIIDESGMPKERFSAEFPKEGPSILRIQQVVRGDSAAYFCASSPPNSGDSYEQYFGPGTRLTVT.

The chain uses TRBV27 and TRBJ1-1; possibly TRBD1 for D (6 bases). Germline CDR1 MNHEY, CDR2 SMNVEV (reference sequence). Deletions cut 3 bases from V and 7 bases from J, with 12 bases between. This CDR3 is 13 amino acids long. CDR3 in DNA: TGTGCCAGCAGTTTGGCGGGGGGCTTTGAAGCTTTCTTT. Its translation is CASSLAGGFEAFF.

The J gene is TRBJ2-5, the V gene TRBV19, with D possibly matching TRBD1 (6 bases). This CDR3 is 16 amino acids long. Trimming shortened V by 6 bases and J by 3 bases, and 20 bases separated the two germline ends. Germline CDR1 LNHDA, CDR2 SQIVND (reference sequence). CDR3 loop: CASSRRDTTTEETQYF. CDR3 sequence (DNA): TGTGCCAGTAGCCGACGGGACACTACGACCGAAGAGACCCAGTACTTC.

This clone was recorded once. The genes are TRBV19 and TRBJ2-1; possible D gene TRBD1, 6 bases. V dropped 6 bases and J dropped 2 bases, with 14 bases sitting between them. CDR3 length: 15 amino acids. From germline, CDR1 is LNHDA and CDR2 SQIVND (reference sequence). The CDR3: CASRADRSTYNEQFF. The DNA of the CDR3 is TGTGCCAGTAGAGCAGACAGGAGTACCTACAATGAGCAGTTCTTC.

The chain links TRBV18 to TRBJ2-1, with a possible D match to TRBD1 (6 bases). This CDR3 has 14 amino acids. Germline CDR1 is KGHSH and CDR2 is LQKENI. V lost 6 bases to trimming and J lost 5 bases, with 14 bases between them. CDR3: CASSARDINNEQFF. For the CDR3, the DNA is TGTGCCAGCTCGGCCCGGGACATTAACAATGAGCAGTTCTTC.

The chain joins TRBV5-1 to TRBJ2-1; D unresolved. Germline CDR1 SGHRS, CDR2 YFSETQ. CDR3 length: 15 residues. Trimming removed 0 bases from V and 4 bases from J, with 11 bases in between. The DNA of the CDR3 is TGCGCCAGCAGCTTGGAGGTAGCACAGTACAATGAGCAGTTCTTC. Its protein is CASSLEVAQYNEQFF.

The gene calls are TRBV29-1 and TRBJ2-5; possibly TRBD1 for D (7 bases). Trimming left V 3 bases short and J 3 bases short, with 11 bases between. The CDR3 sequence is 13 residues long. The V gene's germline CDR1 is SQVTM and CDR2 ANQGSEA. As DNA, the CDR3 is TGCAGCGTTGACGGCAGGGGGGAAGAGACCCAGTACTTC. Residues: CSVDGRGEETQYF.

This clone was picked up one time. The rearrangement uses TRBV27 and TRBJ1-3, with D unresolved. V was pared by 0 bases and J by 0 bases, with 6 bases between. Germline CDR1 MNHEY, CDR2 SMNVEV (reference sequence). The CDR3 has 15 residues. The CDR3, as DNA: TGTGCCAGCAGTTTATCGAGTGTCTCTGGAAACACCATATATTTT. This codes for CASSLSSVSGNTIYF.

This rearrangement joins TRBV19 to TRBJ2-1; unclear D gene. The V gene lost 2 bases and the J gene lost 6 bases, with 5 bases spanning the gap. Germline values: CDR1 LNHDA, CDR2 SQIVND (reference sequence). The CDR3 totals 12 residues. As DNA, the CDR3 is TGTGCCAGTAGTATATACTCCAATGAGCAGTTCTTC. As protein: CASSIYSNEQFF. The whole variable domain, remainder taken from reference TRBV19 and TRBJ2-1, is DGGITQSPKYLFRKEGQNVTLSCEQNLNHDAMYWYRQDPGQGLRLIYYSQIVNDFQKGDIAEGYSVSREKKESFPLTVTSAQKNPTAFYLCASSIYSNEQFFGPGTRLTVL.

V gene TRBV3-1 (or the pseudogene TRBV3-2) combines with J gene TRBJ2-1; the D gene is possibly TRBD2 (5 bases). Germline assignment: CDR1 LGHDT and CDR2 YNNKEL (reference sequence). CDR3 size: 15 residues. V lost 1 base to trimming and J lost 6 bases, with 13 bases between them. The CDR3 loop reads CASSQGRRATNEQFF. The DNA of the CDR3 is TGTGCCAGCAGCCAAGGTCGGCGGGCAACCAATGAGCAGTTCTTC.

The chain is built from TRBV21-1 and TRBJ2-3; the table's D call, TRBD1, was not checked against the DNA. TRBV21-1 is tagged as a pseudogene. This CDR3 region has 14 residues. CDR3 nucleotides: TGTGCCAGCGGGGGGGGACAGGGGCTAGATACGCAGTATTTT. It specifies CASGGGQGLDTQYF.

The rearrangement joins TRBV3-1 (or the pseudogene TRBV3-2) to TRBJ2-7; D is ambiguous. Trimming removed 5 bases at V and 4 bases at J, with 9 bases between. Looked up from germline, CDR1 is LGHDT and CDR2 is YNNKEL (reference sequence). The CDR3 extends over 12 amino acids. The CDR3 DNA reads TGTGCCAGCAGCTGGGGTCGATACGAGCAGTACTTC. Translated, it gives CASSWGRYEQYF.

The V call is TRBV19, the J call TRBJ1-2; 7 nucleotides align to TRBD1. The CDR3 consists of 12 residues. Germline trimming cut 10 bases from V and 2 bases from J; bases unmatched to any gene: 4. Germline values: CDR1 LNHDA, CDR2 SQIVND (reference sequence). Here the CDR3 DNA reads TGTGCCATCGAGACAGGGAACTATGGCTACACCTTC. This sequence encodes CAIETGNYGYTF.

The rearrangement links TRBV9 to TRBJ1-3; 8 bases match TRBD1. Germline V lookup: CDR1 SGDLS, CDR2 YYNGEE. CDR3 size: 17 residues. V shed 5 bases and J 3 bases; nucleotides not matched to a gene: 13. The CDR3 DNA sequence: TGTGCCAGCAGACCGTACCCTAACAGGGGGTTTGGAAACACCATATATTTT. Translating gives CASRPYPNRGFGNTIYF.

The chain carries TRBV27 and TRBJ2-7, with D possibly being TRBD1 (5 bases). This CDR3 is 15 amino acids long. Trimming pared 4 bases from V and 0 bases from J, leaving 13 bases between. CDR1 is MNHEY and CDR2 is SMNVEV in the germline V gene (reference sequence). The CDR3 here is CASSYTQGTSYEQYF. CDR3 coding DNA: TGTGCCAGCAGTTATACGCAGGGCACCTCCTACGAGCAGTACTTC.

The CDR3 bases are TGTGCCAGCGGGGACAGGGCCTTCTCTCAAGGAAACACCATATATTTT. It translates to CASGDRAFSQGNTIYF. The V gene is TRBV2, the J gene TRBJ1-3; the match to TRBD1 covers 9 bases. The CDR3 contains 16 residues. Germline loops: CDR1 SNHLY, CDR2 FYNNEI. The V gene end was trimmed by 8 bases and the J gene end by 4 bases; junction bases not matched to a gene: 12. Variable domain in full (rest from reference TRBV2 and TRBJ1-3): EPEVTQTPSHQVTQMGQEVILRCVPISNHLYFYWYRQILGQKVEFLVSFYNNEISEKSEIFDDQFSVERPDGSNFTLKIRSTKLEDSAMYFCASGDRAFSQGNTIYFGEGSWLTVV.

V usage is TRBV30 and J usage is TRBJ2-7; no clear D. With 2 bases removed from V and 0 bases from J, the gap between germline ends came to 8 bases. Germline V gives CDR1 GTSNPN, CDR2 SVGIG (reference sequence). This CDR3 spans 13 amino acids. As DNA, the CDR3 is TGTGCCTGGAGTCCGGGTAGCTCCTACGAGCAGTACTTC. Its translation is CAWSPGSSYEQYF.

This CDR3 reads CATSDPGGTQYF. CDR3 nucleotides: TGTGCCACCAGTGACCCCGGCGGGACCCAGTACTTC. The rearrangement joins TRBV24-1 to TRBJ2-5; no definite D call. Germline V CDR1 and CDR2: KGHDR, SFDVKD. Trimming took off 4 bases at V and 7 bases at J, with 9 bases between the two ends. This CDR3 region has 12 residues.

The CDR3 sequence is CASSLTSGGLEQYF. In DNA form, the CDR3 reads TGTGCCAGCAGTTTAACTAGCGGGGGGCTGGAGCAGTACTTC. The V and J genes are TRBV28 and TRBJ2-7, with 12 bases matching TRBD2. The junction had 3 bases not matched to a gene; V was cut back by 2 bases and J by 7 bases. Germline V gives CDR1 MDHEN, CDR2 SYDVKM. The CDR3 has 14 residues.

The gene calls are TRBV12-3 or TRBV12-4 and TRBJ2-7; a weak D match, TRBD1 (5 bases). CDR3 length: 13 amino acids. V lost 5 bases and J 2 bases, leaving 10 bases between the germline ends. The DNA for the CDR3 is TGTGCCAGCAGTCCACAGGTCCCCTACGAGCAGTACTTC. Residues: CASSPQVPYEQYF.

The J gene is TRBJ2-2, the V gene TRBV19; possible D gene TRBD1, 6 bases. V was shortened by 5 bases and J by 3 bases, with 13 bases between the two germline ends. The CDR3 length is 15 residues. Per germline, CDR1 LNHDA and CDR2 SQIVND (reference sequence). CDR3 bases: TGTGCCAGTAGTGCCCCAGGGGCGTACACCGGGGAGCTGTTTTTT. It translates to CASSAPGAYTGELFF.